This TCR beta chain came from a study of Ad26.COV2.S vaccination and SARS-CoV-2 variants. Study-wide context: Ad26.COV2.S shots went into the muscle once or twice, 56 days apart. Study observations and caveats: Placebo recipients and vaccine recipients were similar in non-spike TCR breadth. Vaccine recipients posted higher spike-specific TCR breadth than their placebo counterparts.

The repertoire was sequenced with immunoSEQ multiplex PCR; TCRdb's copy has only in-frame clones and lacks some. The sample has about 420,000 clones; over 75% are singletons. From germline, CDR1 is SGHNT and CDR2 YYREEE (reference sequence). CDR3 length equals 14 residues. The V and J ends lost 0 bases and 5 bases respectively, with 12 bases between them. Treatment: roughly 19 received Ad26.COV2.S at low or high dose, single or two shots; several received placebo; per-sample allocation not given. Sampling was performed 63 days after the first vaccine or placebo injection. To note about this clone: Its target is unknown.

The starting material was peripheral blood, obtained in a trial of Ad26.COV2.S vaccine versus placebo. The chain uses TRBV5-4 and TRBJ2-7; possible D gene TRBD1, 6 bases. The clonotype was recovered from a person aged 18-60 years who received the Ad26.COV2.S COVID-19 vaccine or a placebo. The CDR3 DNA reads TGTGCCAGCAGCTTGGCCGGGACAACCAACGAGCAGTACTTC. Translating gives CASSLAGTTNEQYF.